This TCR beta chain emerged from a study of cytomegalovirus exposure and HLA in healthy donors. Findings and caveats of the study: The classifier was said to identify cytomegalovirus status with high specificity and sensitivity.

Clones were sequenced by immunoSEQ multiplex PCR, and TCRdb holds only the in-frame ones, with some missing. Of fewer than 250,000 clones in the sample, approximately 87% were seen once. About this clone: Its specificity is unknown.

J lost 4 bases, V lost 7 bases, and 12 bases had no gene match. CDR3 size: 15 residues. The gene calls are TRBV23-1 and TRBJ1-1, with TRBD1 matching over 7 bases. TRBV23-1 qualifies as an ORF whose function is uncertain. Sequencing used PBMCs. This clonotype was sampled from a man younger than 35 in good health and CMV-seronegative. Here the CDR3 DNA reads TGCGCCAGCACCCAAACAGGGGCGCGGGGCACTGAAGCTTTCTTT. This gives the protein CASTQTGARGTEAFF.